This TCR beta chain was sequenced for a study of response to subunit inactivated influenza vaccine. Each CDR3 protein gets one entry after TCRdb re-called the RT-PCR reads with MiXCR. This table holds about 180,000 distinct CDR3 sequences, 7.5% to 10% found once. Germline V CDR1 and CDR2: LNHNV, YYDKDF (reference sequence). The CDR3 runs to 16 residues. Trimming pared 0 bases from V and 0 bases from J, leaving 9 bases between. The material sequenced was non-naive T cells sorted from PBMCs, taken on the day of vaccination. The receptor was derived from a man aged 50 to 60 who received an inactivated influenza vaccine. J is TRBJ2-1 and V is TRBV15, with D maybe TRBD2 (5 bases). CDR3 nucleotides: TGTGCCACCAGCAGAGAGAAAGGGAGCTCCTACAATGAGCAGTTCTTC. Translating gives CATSREKGSSYNEQFF. Supplemented by reference TRBV15 and TRBJ2-1, the full variable domain reads DAMVIQNPRYQVTQFGKPVTLSCSQTLNHNVMYWYQQKSSQAPKLLFHYYDKDFNNEADTPDNFQSRRPNTSFCFLDIRSPGLGDTAMYLCATSREKGSSYNEQFFGPGTRLTVL.